This TCR beta chain came from a study of cytomegalovirus exposure and HLA in healthy donors. The study's findings and limits: Researchers counted around 180 TCR beta chains as cytomegalovirus-associated. A later analysis found that most CMV-associated TCR beta chains appeared HLA-restricted.

Of note for this clone: What it binds is unknown.

60 Vbeta and 13 Jbeta primers were used in PCR. Assay: immunoSEQ multiplex PCR; the TCRdb copy retains only in-frame clones and omits some. Here the sample spans approximately 85,000 clones, 72% being singletons. V lost 3 bases and J lost 0, with 11 bases in between. Germline-derived CDR1 and CDR2 are SEHNR and FQNEAQ (reference sequence). The CDR3 loop spans 15 amino acids. This chain links TRBV7-9 with TRBJ1-1, with unresolved D. The receptor was isolated from a woman aged 40 to 49 in good health and CMV-seropositive. Sequenced input: PBMCs. The CDR3 spells CASSFLQSMNTEAFF. CDR3 coding DNA: TGTGCCAGCAGCTTCTTACAGTCCATGAACACTGAAGCTTTCTTT.